This section outlines one TCR beta chain sequence together with its context. What it binds is not known. V gave up 2 bases and J gave up 3 bases, with 8 bases separating them. Germline CDR1 is SEHNR and CDR2 is FQNEAQ (reference sequence). The CDR3 consists of 15 residues. The sample comes from a study of cytomegalovirus exposure and HLA in healthy donors. Study background: Earlier, 95 million to 130 million unique TCR beta sequences were recovered from about 200 million T cells by an analysis. Study-level findings and limits: High sensitivity and specificity were reportedly achieved when the classifier diagnosed cytomegalovirus status. A few CMV-associated chains were confirmed in vitro to be specific for CMV antigens.

The PCR contained 60 Vbeta and 13 Jbeta primers. Per the original data handling: Some 9.9 million shared chains were among some 80 million unique TCR beta chains counted in a later analysis. The method was immunoSEQ multiplex PCR; TCRdb's version includes in-frame clones alone and lacks a portion of them. V, J and clone size derive from that table, while D and trimming were established from the DNA sequence. This sample's clone table lists under 95,000 clones. This receptor was taken from a man in his fifties or sixties in good health and CMV-seronegative. What was sequenced was PBMCs. V and J are TRBV7-9 and TRBJ1-6; D not resolved. DNA of the CDR3: TGTGCCAGCAGCTTATGGCAAAACTATAATTCACCCCTCCACTTT. Protein product: CASSLWQNYNSPLHF.